Shown below are 11 T cell receptor beta chains from a single sample sequenced in a study of cytomegalovirus exposure and HLA in healthy donors. Data came from immunoSEQ multiplex PCR; TCRdb stores just in-frame clones and leaves some out. This sample has 150,000 to 200,000 clones, with more than 80% found just once. Sequencing was done on a sample of PBMCs. The receptors derive from a woman aged 18-30 years in good health and CMV-seropositive.

This chain joins TRBV28 and TRBJ2-7; 10 positions match TRBD1. CDR3 length: 15 residues. Germline V CDR1 and CDR2: MDHEN, SYDVKM. V gave up 8 bases and J gave up 5 bases; unmatched junction bases: 12. CDR3 sequence (DNA): TGTGCCAGCTCATCTCCCGGGACAGGGGATAACGAGCAGTACTTC. The encoded protein is CASSSPGTGDNEQYF.

The chain is built from TRBV29-1 and TRBJ1-3, with unresolved D. The V end was cut by 1 base, the J end by 0 bases, with 7 bases between. Germline V gene lookup returns CDR1 SQVTM and CDR2 ANQGSEA. This CDR3 is 14 amino acids long. The CDR3 is CSVEGQNSGNTIYF. CDR3 DNA sequence: TGCAGCGTTGAAGGTCAAAACTCTGGAAACACCATATATTTT.

J is TRBJ2-7 and V is TRBV27, with a possible D match to TRBD2 (5 bases). There are 13 residues in the CDR3. V lost 2 bases and J 4 bases, leaving 9 bases between the germline ends. Germline values: CDR1 MNHEY, CDR2 SMNVEV (reference sequence). The CDR3 sequence: CASSLGRGYEQYF. CDR3 DNA sequence: TGTGCCAGCAGTTTAGGCAGAGGGTACGAGCAGTACTTC.

CDR3 loop: CASSLDLELYEQYF. The DNA for the CDR3 is TGCGCCAGCAGCTTGGATCTGGAGCTCTACGAGCAGTACTTC. The V gene is TRBV5-1, the J gene TRBJ2-7, with no clear D. Trimming took 0 bases from V and 3 from J, leaving 10 bases between them. Germline loops: CDR1 SGHRS, CDR2 YFSETQ. The CDR3 has 14 amino acids.

This clone has only one observation. The chain uses TRBV28 and TRBJ2-2; D is perhaps TRBD2 (5 bases). Trimming cost V 3 bases and J 7 bases, with 21 bases left between them. The CDR3 is 17 amino acids. CDR1 MDHEN and CDR2 SYDVKM come from the germline V gene. The CDR3 nucleotides are TGTGCCAGCAGTTTGCTCGGCTTCGGGGAGATGGTCGGGGAGCTGTTTTTT. This gives the protein CASSLLGFGEMVGELFF.

V is TRBV2 and J is TRBJ1-3, with TRBD1 as a possible D gene (6 bases). Per germline, CDR1 SNHLY and CDR2 FYNNEI. The CDR3 runs 15 residues. The V end lost 4 bases, the J end lost 2 bases, and 12 bases lay between the germline ends. The CDR3: CASSVQGSPGNTIYF. CDR3 coding DNA: TGTGCCAGCAGTGTTCAGGGGAGTCCTGGAAACACCATATATTTT.

This chain joins TRBV5-4 and TRBJ2-2; a weak D match, TRBD1 (5 bases). Trimming left V 4 bases short and J 4 bases short, with 8 bases between. CDR3 length: 13 residues. CDR1 is SGHNT and CDR2 is YYREEE in the germline V gene (reference sequence). CDR3 loop: CASSRDSTGELFF. The CDR3 bases are TGTGCCAGCAGCCGAGACAGCACCGGGGAGCTGTTTTTT.

DNA of the CDR3: TGTGCCAGCAGATCCGGGACAATTAATCAGCCCCAGCATTTT. Its translation: CASRSGTINQPQHF. This chain uses TRBV6-5 with TRBJ1-5; weak D call: TRBD1 (6 bases). The germline V gene has CDR1 MNHEY and CDR2 SVGAGI. V was shortened by 6 bases and J by 4 bases, with 13 bases between the two germline ends. The CDR3 runs to 14 residues.

The rearrangement links TRBV28 to TRBJ1-2, with D possibly TRBD1 on 6 matching bases. Germline V gene lookup returns CDR1 MDHEN and CDR2 SYDVKM. V lost 6 bases and J 8 bases, leaving 13 bases between the germline ends. The CDR3 totals 12 residues. In nucleotides, the CDR3 is TGTGCCAGCAGCTTAACAGGGAGCGGCTACACCTTC. Its protein product is CASSLTGSGYTF.

The rearrangement links TRBV9 to TRBJ2-3, with D possibly being TRBD2 (6 bases). Germline V CDR1 and CDR2: SGDLS, YYNGEE. This CDR3 contains 15 residues. The ends were cut back, 0 bases at V and 0 bases at J, with 8 bases in the middle. The CDR3 bases are TGTGCCAGCAGCGTAGAGGAGGGCAGCACAGATACGCAGTATTTT. It translates to CASSVEEGSTDTQYF.

This chain uses TRBV7-6 with TRBJ2-1, with unresolved D. Trimming cost V 1 base and J 9 bases, with 10 bases left between them. This CDR3 is 13 amino acids long. CDR1 SGHVS and CDR2 FNYEAQ come from the germline V gene. The CDR3: CASSLGHTGEQFF. CDR3 sequence (DNA): TGTGCCAGCAGCTTAGGACACACCGGTGAGCAGTTCTTC.